This T cell receptor (beta chain) came from a study of blood T cell repertoires in COVID-19. There are a few counts of this clone. Profiling relied on immunoSEQ multiplex PCR, and the TCRdb table lists in-frame clones only, not all of them. The sample has around 250,000 clones; roughly 84% are singletons. Sequencing was carried out using peripheral blood. The clonotype originates from a woman in her forties who had recovered from COVID-19.

The CDR3 bases are TGCGCCAGCAGCAGGGCGGGCCCGGACACTGAAGCTTTCTTT. Translated, it gives CASSRAGPDTEAFF. The V call is TRBV5-1, the J call TRBJ1-1; D is unresolved. The CDR3 length is 14 residues. V lost 4 bases and J 3 bases, leaving 13 bases between the germline ends. Germline V lookup: CDR1 SGHRS, CDR2 YFSETQ.